Included here is one TCR beta chain sequence, with context. The antigen remains undetermined. This specimen belongs to a study of somatic mutations in cytotoxic T cells in rheumatoid arthritis. As processed by the authors: Large patient CD8+ clones, those above 1%, rarely matched published virus-specific TCRB sequences. The method was immunoSEQ multiplex PCR; TCRdb's version includes in-frame clones alone and lacks a portion of them. The DNA was the basis for D and trimming; V, J and clone size are from that table. The sample lists around 20,000 clones; over 80% were seen once. Study-level findings and limits: The top CD8+ clone topped 20% of CD8+ cells in about an eighth of the roughly 65 patients. There was no knowledge of the antigen targets of the expanded CD8+ clones.

What was sequenced was CD8+ T cells sorted from blood. The source is a man younger than 30 with rheumatoid arthritis.

The CDR3 nucleotides are TGTGCCAGCAGCCCTATCATTTCCGGCGCTGAAGCTTTCTTT. This sequence encodes CASSPIISGAEAFF. This sequence joins TRBV11-2 and TRBJ1-1, with D unresolved. Germline V gene sequence: CDR1 SGHAT, CDR2 FQNNGV. V dropped 5 bases and J dropped 6 bases, with 16 bases sitting between them. The CDR3 is made up of 14 amino acids.